The rows below give T cell receptor beta chains drawn from one sample of a study of cytomegalovirus exposure and HLA in healthy donors. Generated by immunoSEQ multiplex PCR, the TCRdb table keeps only in-frame clones and is missing some. The table shows under 200,000 clones, with 77% occurring only once. Source material: PBMCs. The receptors stem from a woman aged 35 to 49 in good health and CMV-seropositive. Both conserved end residues are part of each CDR3. D genes are given only for firm matches. Clone sizes are given selectively: once, few, many, or a class where the clone is expanded.

>TRBJ2-7|TRBV18|.|.
TGTGCCAGCTCACCACCGCAGGGAGGCCCCTACGAGCAGTACTTC
CASSPPQGGPYEQYF
>TRBJ1-6|TRBV14|TRBD1|.
TGTGCCACCTGTCGGACAGGGGATAATTCACCCCTCCACTTT
CATCRTGDNSPLHF
>TRBJ2-7|TRBV30|.|.
TGTGCCTGTTCTTTGAAAGGGGAATTGGAGCAGTACTTC
CACSLKGELEQYF
>TRBJ1-2|TRBV30|.|few
TGTGCCTGGAGTGCTCAGGACACGAATGGCTACACCTTC
CAWSAQDTNGYTF
>TRBJ2-7|TRBV6-5|TRBD1|few
TGTGCCAGCAGTTACTCACAGGGGGCTTTCTACGAGCAGTACTTC
CASSYSQGAFYEQYF
>TRBJ1-1|TRBV6-5|TRBD1|few
TGTGCCAGCAGTGGGGGACAGGGCGCCACTGAAGCTTTCTTT
CASSGGQGATEAFF
>TRBJ1-5|TRBV7-8|.|.
TGTGCCAGCAGCCGTACAGGGAACAATCAGCCCCAGCATTTT
CASSRTGNNQPQHF
>TRBJ2-5|TRBV7-7|.|.
TGTGCCAGCAGCTCCCTCGTTGGACAGCAAGAGACCCAGTACTTC
CASSSLVGQQETQYF
>TRBJ1-1|TRBV18|.|.
TGTGCCAGCTCACCCTTCGGGACATTGAACACTGAAGCTTTCTTT
CASSPFGTLNTEAFF
>TRBJ1-2|TRBV19|TRBD1|.
TGTGCCAGTAGTATAGTTGATTATCGACCGGGACAGCCTTTTGCGAGGACCTTC
CASSIVDYRPGQPFARTF
>TRBJ2-1|TRBV7-2|TRBD2|once
TGTGCCAGCAGCTTGGATCTAGCGGGAGTTATTCGTGAGCAGTTCTTC
CASSLDLAGVIREQFF
>TRBJ1-4|TRBV28|TRBD1|few
TGTGCCAGCAGTGAGGGACAGGTCGATGAAAAACTGTTTTTT
CASSEGQVDEKLFF
>TRBJ2-1|TRBV6-1|.|.
TGTGCCAGCGACTACACAGGGAGCTCCTACAATGAGCAGTTCTTC
CASDYTGSSYNEQFF
>TRBJ2-3|TRBV5-6|.|.
TGTGCCAGCAGCTTGGTTGTAACTACAGATACGCAGTATTTT
CASSLVVTTDTQYF
>TRBJ2-2|TRBV7-2|.|.
TGTGCCAGCAGCCCCGACTGGGGGGGGCTCGGCGGGGAGCTGTTTTTT
CASSPDWGGLGGELFF
>TRBJ2-7|TRBV11-3|TRBD2|once
TGTGCCAGCAGCTTAGTTAGGACTAGCGGGAGCTCCTACGAGCAGTACTTC
CASSLVRTSGSSYEQYF
>TRBJ2-7|TRBV6-5|.|.
TGTGCCAGCAGTTACCAGGCGAAGCAGTACTTC
CASSYQAKQYF
>TRBJ2-2|TRBV6-1|.|once
TGTGCCAGCAGAGACCTTCGGGTTCCGGGGGAGCTGTTTTTT
CASRDLRVPGELFF
>TRBJ2-1|TRBV5-1|.|once
TGCGCCAGCAGCTTGATGTCAGGGGGGTGGAATGAGCAGTTCTTC
CASSLMSGGWNEQFF
>TRBJ1-1|TRBV7-2|.|.
TGTGCCAGCAGCTCCCGAGGCATTAGGTGGACTGAAGCTTTCTTT
CASSSRGIRWTEAFF
>TRBJ1-1|TRBV10-3|.|.
TGTGCCATCAGTGAACGGGGGACGAACACTGAAGCTTTCTTT
CAISERGTNTEAFF
>TRBJ2-1|TRBV5-6|.|many
TGTGCCAGCAGCTTGGTGCGACAGTCCTACAATGAGCAGTTCTTC
CASSLVRQSYNEQFF
>TRBJ2-2|TRBV19|TRBD2|.
TGTGCCAGTAGTATAGAGACGGGACTAGCCTACACCGGGGAGCTGTTTTTT
CASSIETGLAYTGELFF
>TRBJ2-3|TRBV6-9|TRBD2|.
TGTGCCAGGGGGGGGAAGAGGACAGATACGCAGTATTTT
CARGGKRTDTQYF
>TRBJ2-6|TRBV29-1|TRBD1|.
TGCAGCGTGAGGACAGGGGCCGGTTCTGGGGCCAACGTCCTGACTTTC
CSVRTGAGSGANVLTF
>TRBJ2-5|TRBV7-8|.|.
TGTGCCAGCAGCCTACGGGACGTTAGCGGCCAAGAGACCCAGTACTTC
CASSLRDVSGQETQYF
>TRBJ2-3|TRBV4-2|.|few
TGTGCCAGCAGCCAAGAAGCGGCAGATACGCAGTATTTT
CASSQEAADTQYF
>TRBJ2-5|TRBV5-1|.|.
TGCGCCAGCAGCTTGGTCGACAGCCAAGAGACCCAGTACTTC
CASSLVDSQETQYF
>TRBJ2-5|TRBV2|TRBD2|.
TGTGCCAGCAGTGGGCGGGAGGGGCCCTCAGAGACCCAGTACTTC
CASSGREGPSETQYF
>TRBJ2-2|TRBV6-6|.|.
TGTGCCAGCATGCGGATAACCGGGGGGCTGTTTTTT
CASMRITGGLFF
>TRBJ2-7|TRBV6-5|TRBD2|.
TGTGCCAGCAGTTACGGGAGGGGATACGAGCAGTACTTC
CASSYGRGYEQYF